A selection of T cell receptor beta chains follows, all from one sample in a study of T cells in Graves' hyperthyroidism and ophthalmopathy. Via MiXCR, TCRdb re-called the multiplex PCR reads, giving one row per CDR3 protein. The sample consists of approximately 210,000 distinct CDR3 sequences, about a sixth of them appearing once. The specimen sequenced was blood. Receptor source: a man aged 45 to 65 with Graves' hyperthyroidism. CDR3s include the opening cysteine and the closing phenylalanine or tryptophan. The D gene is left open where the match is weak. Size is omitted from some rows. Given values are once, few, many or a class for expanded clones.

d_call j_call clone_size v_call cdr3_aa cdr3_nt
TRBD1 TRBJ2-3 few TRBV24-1 CATSETGGTDTQYF TGTGCCACCAGTGAGACAGGGGGTACAGATACGCAGTATTTT
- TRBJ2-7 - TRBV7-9 CASSRDRPEQYF TGTGCCAGCAGCCGAGACAGGCCAGAGCAGTACTTC
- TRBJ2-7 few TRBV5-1 CASSELVGEQYF TGCGCCAGCAGCGAGCTAGTTGGCGAGCAGTACTTC
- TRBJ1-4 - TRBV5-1 CASSFTGSGEKLFF TGCGCCAGCAGCTTTACAGGCTCAGGGGAAAAACTGTTTTTT
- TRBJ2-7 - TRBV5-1 CASSMRESGAYEQYF TGCGCCAGCAGCATGCGGGAGTCAGGGGCCTACGAGCAGTACTTC
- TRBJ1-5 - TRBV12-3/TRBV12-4 CASSWGEGQPQHF TGTGCCAGCAGCTGGGGTGAGGGACAGCCCCAGCATTTT
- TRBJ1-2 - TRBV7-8 CASSSQADYGYTF TGTGCCAGCAGCTCCCAGGCCGACTATGGCTACACCTTC
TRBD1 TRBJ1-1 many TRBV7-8 CASSRSGQGAYTEAFF TGTGCCAGCAGCCGATCGGGACAGGGGGCTTACACTGAAGCTTTCTTT
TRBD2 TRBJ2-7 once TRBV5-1 CASSLVDGGRACEQYF TGCGCCAGCAGCTTGGTTGACGGCGGGAGGGCCTGCGAGCAGTACTTC
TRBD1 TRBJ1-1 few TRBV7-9 CASSSPTGPLEAFF TGTGCCAGCAGCTCCCCGACAGGGCCCCTTGAAGCTTTCTTT
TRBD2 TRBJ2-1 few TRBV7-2 CASSLPSGYNEQFF TGTGCCAGCAGCTTACCTAGCGGATACAATGAGCAGTTCTTC
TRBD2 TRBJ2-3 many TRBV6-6 CASSYSAGGADTQYF TGTGCCAGCAGTTACTCAGCGGGAGGGGCGGATACGCAGTATTTT
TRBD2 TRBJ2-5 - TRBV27 CASSTHPGTSGRETQYF TGTGCCAGCAGTACCCACCCCGGGACTAGCGGGAGAGAGACCCAGTACTTC
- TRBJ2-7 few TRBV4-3 CASSQVGGDEQYF TGCGCCAGCAGCCAAGTTGGCGGTGACGAGCAGTACTTC
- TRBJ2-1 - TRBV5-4 CASSFRQGFNEQFF TGTGCCAGCAGCTTTCGGCAGGGCTTTAATGAGCAGTTCTTC
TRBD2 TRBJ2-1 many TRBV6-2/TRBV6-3 CASRDPGLAGYNEQFF TGTGCCAGCAGAGACCCGGGACTAGCGGGTTACAATGAGCAGTTCTTC
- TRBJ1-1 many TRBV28 CASSRGGTEAFF TGTGCCAGCAGCCGGGGGGGGACTGAAGCTTTCTTT
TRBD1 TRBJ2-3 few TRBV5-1 CASSLVAGGGDTQYF TGCGCCAGCAGCTTGGTGGCAGGGGGCGGAGATACGCAGTATTTT
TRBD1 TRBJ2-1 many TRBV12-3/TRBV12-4 CASSVGGQGASYEQFF TGTGCCAGCAGTGTAGGGGGACAGGGGGCTTCGTATGAGCAGTTCTTC
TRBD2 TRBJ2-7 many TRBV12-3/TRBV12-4 CASSPGTSGSYEQYF TGTGCCAGCAGTCCCGGGACTAGCGGGAGTTACGAGCAGTACTTC
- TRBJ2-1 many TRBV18 CASSPYGGPRNEQFF TGTGCCAGCTCACCATATGGGGGGCCTAGAAATGAGCAGTTCTTC
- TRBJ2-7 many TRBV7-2 CASSSRGTAYEQYF TGTGCCAGCAGCTCCCGGGGGACAGCCTACGAGCAGTACTTC
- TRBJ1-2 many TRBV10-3 CAISEQGSDYGYTF TGTGCCATCAGTGAACAGGGTAGTGACTATGGCTACACCTTC
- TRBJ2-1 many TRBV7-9 CASSFPGTGVNNEQFF TGTGCCAGCAGCTTTCCCGGGACTGGAGTGAACAATGAGCAGTTCTTC
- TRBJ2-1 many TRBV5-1 CASSLEGDEQFF TGCGCCAGCAGCTTGGAGGGGGATGAGCAGTTCTTC
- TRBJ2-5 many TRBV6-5 CASSYSMYGPESETQYF TGTGCCAGCAGTTACTCGATGTACGGACCCGAATCAGAGACCCAGTACTTC